The following is a T cell receptor (beta chain) sequence with its context. Its specificity is unknown. This entry belongs to a study of cytomegalovirus exposure and HLA in healthy donors. V trimming: 7 bases; J trimming: 7 bases; junction bases outside the gene matches: 12. Germline assignment: CDR1 MDHEN and CDR2 SYDVKM. The CDR3 length is 15 residues. With 60 Vbeta and 13 Jbeta primers, the PCR was carried out. Assay used: immunoSEQ multiplex PCR; TCRdb lists only in-frame clones, some missing. The sample includes 55,000 to 70,000 clones, 70% to 75% of them seen just once. Overall study results and limits: TCR beta V- and J-gene trimming was later associated with a missense DCLRE1C variant.

The rearrangement links TRBV28 to TRBJ2-1, with TRBD2 matching 8 bases. The sequenced sample consisted of PBMCs. This sequence was found in a woman aged 25 to 39 in good health and CMV-seronegative. CDR3 amino acids: CASTYQVGRVNEQFF. The CDR3 bases are TGTGCCAGCACCTATCAAGTCGGGAGGGTAAATGAGCAGTTCTTC.